This section outlines one TCR beta chain sequence together with its context. Its antigen remains unknown. This record belongs to a study of T cell responses to AZD1222 COVID-19 vaccine. The study, taken as a whole, reports: Seropositive at baseline were only a handful of AZD1222 recipients.

Here immunoSEQ multiplex PCR was the method, and the copy in TCRdb shows in-frame clones only, minus some. The sample lists more than 140,000 clones; around 90% were seen once. The CDR3 covers 12 residues. V lost 3 bases to trimming and J lost 0 bases, with 0 bases between them. Germline CDR1 is MGHDK and CDR2 is SYGVNS. The gene calls are TRBV25-1 and TRBJ1-5; D call uncertain. The sequence came from an adult in good health. This specimen was peripheral blood, taken on day 0 of AZD1222 vaccination. Here the CDR3 reads CASSDSNQPQHF. The CDR3 DNA sequence: TGTGCCAGCAGTGATAGCAATCAGCCCCAGCATTTT.